Each of the 24 T cell receptor beta chains below was sequenced from the same sample in a study of T cell repertoires in cytomegalovirus infection. One entry per CDR3 protein results from TCRdb running MiXCR on the reads. The sample records around 900,000 distinct CDR3 sequences, around 29% being singletons. Their antigens remain unidentified. This specimen consisted of cultured CD8+ T cells from PBMCs, obtained from culture after CMV antigen stimulation. These receptor sequences come from a human donor in good health (CMV status not recorded). Some clones in this sample may be carry-over from other donors' samples.

The V gene is TRBV7-6, the J gene TRBJ1-1; D is uncertain. This CDR3 contains 14 residues. V lost 1 base, J lost 6 bases, and 12 bases lay in between. From germline, CDR1 is SGHVS and CDR2 FNYEAQ. The CDR3, as DNA: TGTGCCAGCAGCTTAGGAGAGGGATGGGCTGAAGCTTTCTTT. Translated, it gives CASSLGEGWAEAFF.

The rearrangement uses TRBV20-1 and TRBJ2-5; no definite D call. V was shortened by 0 bases and J by 5 bases, with 13 bases between the two germline ends. The CDR3 extends over 14 amino acids. CDR1 and CDR2 from the germline V gene are DFQATT and SNEGSKA (reference sequence). In DNA form, the CDR3 reads TGCAGTGCTAGAGATTGGAGTGTGGGGGAGACCCAGTACTTC. Its protein product is CSARDWSVGETQYF.

The CDR3 here is CASSQDVRGLNQPQHF. CDR3 DNA sequence: TGTGCCAGCAGCCAAGACGTCAGGGGGCTTAATCAGCCCCAGCATTTT. J is TRBJ1-5 and V is TRBV4-2, with TRBD1 matching 8 bases. The junction had 5 bases not matched to a gene; V was cut back by 0 bases and J by 4 bases. This CDR3 spans 16 amino acids. CDR1 LGHNA and CDR2 YNFKEQ come from the germline V gene.

The CDR3 protein is CASSLSRTGFDSPLHF. The CDR3 coding sequence is TGTGCCAGCAGTTTATCCAGGACAGGGTTCGATTCACCCCTCCACTTT. This rearrangement joins TRBV27 to TRBJ1-6, with 8 nucleotides matching TRBD1. This CDR3 is 16 amino acids long. V shed 0 bases, J shed 8 bases, and the junction held 6 bases outside the gene matches. Germline-derived CDR1 and CDR2 are MNHEY and SMNVEV (reference sequence).

This clonotype was observed many times. V gene TRBV7-3 combines with J gene TRBJ2-1; D gene unclear. With 0 bases removed from V and 5 bases from J, the gap between germline ends came to 5 bases. This CDR3 spans 13 amino acids. Germline CDR1 reads SGHTA; CDR2 reads FQGTGA. CDR3 DNA: TGTGCCAGCAGCTTAACTGGTAACAATGAGCAGTTCTTC. Translated: CASSLTGNNEQFF.

This chain uses TRBV29-1 with TRBJ2-7, with 9 bases fitting TRBD1. Germline loops: CDR1 SQVTM, CDR2 ANQGSEA. J lost 2 bases, V lost 4 bases, and 9 bases had no gene match. CDR3 length: 15 amino acids. The CDR3 nucleotides are TGCAGCGTTGGCTTGATCGGGACAGGGCCCTACGAGCAGTACGTC. Translated, it gives CSVGLIGTGPYEQYV.

The genes are TRBV2 and TRBJ2-1; TRBD2 is a possible D gene (5 bases). CDR3 length: 12 amino acids. V lost 10 bases to trimming and J lost 1 base, with 8 bases between them. Per germline, CDR1 SNHLY and CDR2 FYNNEI. CDR3 bases: TGTGCCACCGGGATATCCTACAATGAGCAGTTCTTC. It codes for CATGISYNEQFF.

The rearrangement links TRBV6-2 or TRBV6-3 to TRBJ1-5; 7 positions agree with TRBD1. In germline, CDR1 is MNHEY, CDR2 SVGEGT. The ends lost 5 bases at V and 6 bases at J; junction bases unmatched: 7. The CDR3 extends over 14 amino acids. CDR3 loop: CASSKRQGAQPQHF. CDR3 nucleotides: TGTGCCAGCAGTAAACGACAGGGCGCTCAGCCCCAGCATTTT.

This clonotype has a count of ten or more. The chain employs TRBV6-5 and TRBJ1-1; no clear D. V lost 0 bases and J lost 1, with 18 bases in between. This CDR3 contains 18 residues. Per germline, CDR1 MNHEY and CDR2 SVGAGI. Here the CDR3 reads CASSYSSDAGEGNTEAFF. The CDR3 DNA sequence: TGTGCCAGCAGTTACTCCTCGGATGCTGGTGAGGGGAACACTGAAGCTTTCTTT.

This clonotype has only a few counts. This chain links TRBV27 with TRBJ1-1; D remains ambiguous. CDR1 is MNHEY and CDR2 is SMNVEV in the germline V gene (reference sequence). The length of the CDR3 is 13 residues. Trimming cost V 5 bases and J 3 bases, with 10 bases left between them. For the CDR3, the DNA is TGTGCCAGCAGTCCCGGACGATACACTGAAGCTTTCTTT. This codes for CASSPGRYTEAFF.

This chain joins TRBV6-5 and TRBJ2-2; D is ambiguous. Germline V gene lookup returns CDR1 MNHEY and CDR2 SVGAGI. Deletions cut 5 bases from V and 6 bases from J, with 10 bases between. CDR3 length: 13 residues. The CDR3 DNA follows: TGTGCCAGCAGTACCCAGGTACCCGGGGAGCTGTTTTTT. Protein product: CASSTQVPGELFF.

Many counts were recorded for this clonotype. The chain recombines TRBV6-5 with TRBJ2-7, with no clear D. The ends were cut back, 2 bases at V and 0 bases at J, with 20 bases in the middle. Germline V gene sequence: CDR1 MNHEY, CDR2 SVGAGI. The CDR3 has 18 amino acids. The CDR3 region is CASSYRTRTARDSYEQYV. CDR3 coding DNA: TGTGCCAGCAGTTACCGAACCAGGACGGCGAGAGACTCCTACGAGCAGTACGTC.

Of note for this clonotype: This may stem from a read error, because a much larger clone lies one nucleotide away. The chain carries TRBV7-8 and TRBJ2-5, with D possibly TRBD2 on 6 matching bases. The CDR3 loop spans 16 amino acids. Germline CDR1 SGHVS, CDR2 FQNEAQ. The CDR3 is CVSSLSVVGSKETQYF. The CDR3 DNA follows: TGTGTCAGCAGCTTAAGCGTTGTCGGGAGTAAAGAGACCCAGTACTTC.

This clonotype was picked up a small number of times. This chain joins TRBV15 and TRBJ2-3; 9 bases match TRBD1. The CDR3 spans 16 residues. CDR1 LNHNV and CDR2 YYDKDF come from the germline V gene (reference sequence). Trimming took 5 bases from V and 3 from J; bases not matched to a gene: 9. CDR3 amino acids: CATSGYRGRGTDTQYF. The CDR3 DNA reads as TGTGCCACCAGCGGGTACAGGGGGCGCGGGACAGATACGCAGTATTTT.

As concerns this clonotype: The junction shows a germline mismatch at one end, possibly a read error. This sequence joins TRBV6-5 and TRBJ2-1, with 8 nucleotides matching TRBD1. From germline, CDR1 is MNHEY and CDR2 SVGAGI. The CDR3 consists of 13 residues. The CDR3: CVSMRTGLNEQFF. In DNA form, the CDR3 reads TGTGTCAGCATGCGGACAGGGTTAAATGAGCAGTTCTTC.

The sample holds a few counts of this clonotype. The gene calls are TRBV6-5 and TRBJ2-2; D unresolved. Trimming pared 4 bases from V and 1 base from J, leaving 19 bases between. There are 18 residues in the CDR3. Germline V CDR1 and CDR2: MNHEY, SVGAGI. Here the CDR3 reads CASSSSYRAAENTGELFF. Written as DNA, the CDR3 is TGTGCCAGCAGTTCTAGTTATCGGGCAGCAGAGAACACCGGGGAGCTGTTTTTT.

In this sample, this clonotype turned up a few times. This chain uses TRBV27 with TRBJ1-5; perhaps TRBD1 as D (5 bases). CDR1 is MNHEY, CDR2 SMNVEV, per germline (reference sequence). The V gene lost 7 bases and the J gene lost 3 bases, with 10 bases spanning the gap. The length of the CDR3 is 13 residues. CDR3 sequence: CASTQGNNQPQHF. CDR3 DNA: TGTGCCAGCACCCAGGGTAACAATCAGCCCCAGCATTTT.

This clonotype was observed at least ten times. The chain links TRBV7-6 to TRBJ2-3; D gene unclear. Germline assignment: CDR1 SGHVS and CDR2 FNYEAQ. V was trimmed by 5 bases and J by 5 bases, leaving 8 bases between them. The CDR3 runs 12 residues. The CDR3 DNA sequence: TGTGCCAGCAGCGCATTGGAAGATACGCAGTATTTT. Amino acids: CASSALEDTQYF.

Worth noting for this clonotype: A clone one base away is much larger, so this may be a read error. The chain links TRBV12-3 or TRBV12-4 to TRBJ1-3; D remains ambiguous. There are 15 residues in the CDR3. CDR3 DNA: TGTCCCAGCAGTCAGGACCGTGCTTATGGAAACACCATATATTTT. Protein: CPSSQDRAYGNTIYF.

The gene calls are TRBV6-5 and TRBJ2-7; 11 bases map to TRBD1. CDR1 and CDR2 from the germline V gene are MNHEY and SVGAGI. The CDR3 sequence is 15 residues long. J was trimmed by 3 bases and V by 6 bases; bases with no gene match: 7. The CDR3 nucleotides are TGTGCCAGCAGCTTCGGACAGGGGGCTGTCTACGAGCAGTACTTC. Translating it yields CASSFGQGAVYEQYF.

Worth noting for this clonotype: This sequence may be a read error, since a much larger clone differs from it by one base. V is TRBV7-2 and J is TRBJ2-3; 8 nucleotides line up with TRBD2. Germline V gives CDR1 SGHTA, CDR2 FQGNSA. J gave up 5 bases and V 1 base, and 8 bases lay outside the gene matches. This CDR3 has 16 amino acids. The CDR3 region is CASSLVYGGAIDTQYF. CDR3 coding DNA: TGTGCCAGCAGCTTAGTTTACGGGGGGGCCATAGATACGCAGTATTTT.

V and J are TRBV4-3 and TRBJ2-3; no reliable D call. V lost 5 bases and J lost 2, with 17 bases in between. CDR1 and CDR2 (germline): LGHNA, YSLEER. The CDR3 loop spans 16 amino acids. The chain's CDR3 is CASSFRVLSFTDTQYF. CDR3 coding DNA: TGCGCCAGCAGCTTCCGGGTCCTTTCTTTCACAGATACGCAGTATTTT.

This chain joins TRBV6-2 or TRBV6-3 and TRBJ2-7, with TRBD1 matching 11 bases. The CDR3 totals 18 residues. Per the germline V gene, CDR1 is MNHEY and CDR2 is SVGEGT. V shed 4 bases, J shed 2 bases, and the junction held 13 bases outside the gene matches. This CDR3 reads CASSSLLTGTGGPYEQYV. The CDR3 coding sequence is TGTGCCAGCAGTTCACTACTGACCGGGACAGGGGGACCCTACGAGCAGTACGTC.

Concerning this clonotype itself: This may come from a read error, since a much larger clone is one base off. The chain links TRBV7-2 to TRBJ2-4; TRBD2 matches at 16 bases. Germline CDR1 SGHTA, CDR2 FQGNSA. J gave up 3 bases and V 1 base, and 15 bases lay outside the gene matches. CDR3 length equals 22 residues. Here the CDR3 DNA reads TGTGCCAGCAGCTTAGTCTCCGCACCGGGACTAGCGGGGGGGGTAGTCAAAAACATTCAGTACTTC. It is translated as CASSLVSAPGLAGGVVKNIQYF.